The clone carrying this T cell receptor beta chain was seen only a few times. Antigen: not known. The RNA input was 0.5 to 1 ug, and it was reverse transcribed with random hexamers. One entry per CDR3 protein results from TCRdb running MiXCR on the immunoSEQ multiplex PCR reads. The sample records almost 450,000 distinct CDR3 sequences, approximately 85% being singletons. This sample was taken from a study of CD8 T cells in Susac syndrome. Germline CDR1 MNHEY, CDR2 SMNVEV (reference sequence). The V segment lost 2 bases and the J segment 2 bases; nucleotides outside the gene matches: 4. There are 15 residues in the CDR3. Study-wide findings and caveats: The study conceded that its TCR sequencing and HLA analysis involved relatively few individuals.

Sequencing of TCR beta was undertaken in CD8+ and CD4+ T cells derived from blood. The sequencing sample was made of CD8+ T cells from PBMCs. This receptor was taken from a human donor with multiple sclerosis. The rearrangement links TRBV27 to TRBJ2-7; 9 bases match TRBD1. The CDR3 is CASSLGGQGAYEQYF. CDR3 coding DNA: TGTGCCAGCAGTTTAGGGGGACAGGGTGCCTACGAGCAGTACTTC.